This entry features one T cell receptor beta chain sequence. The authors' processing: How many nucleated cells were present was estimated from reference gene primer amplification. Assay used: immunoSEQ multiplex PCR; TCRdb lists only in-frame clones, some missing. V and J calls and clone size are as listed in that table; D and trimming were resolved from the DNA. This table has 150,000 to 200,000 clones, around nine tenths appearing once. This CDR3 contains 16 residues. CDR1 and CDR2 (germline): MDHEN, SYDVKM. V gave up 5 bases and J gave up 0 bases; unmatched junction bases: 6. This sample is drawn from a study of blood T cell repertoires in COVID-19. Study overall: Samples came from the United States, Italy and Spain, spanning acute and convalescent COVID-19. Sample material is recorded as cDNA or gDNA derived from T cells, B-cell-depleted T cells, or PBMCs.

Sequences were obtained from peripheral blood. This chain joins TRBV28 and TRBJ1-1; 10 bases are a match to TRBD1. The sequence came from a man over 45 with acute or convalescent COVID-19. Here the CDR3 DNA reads TGTGCCAGCAGTATCCTGACAGGGGGCATGAACACTGAAGCTTTCTTT. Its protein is CASSILTGGMNTEAFF.